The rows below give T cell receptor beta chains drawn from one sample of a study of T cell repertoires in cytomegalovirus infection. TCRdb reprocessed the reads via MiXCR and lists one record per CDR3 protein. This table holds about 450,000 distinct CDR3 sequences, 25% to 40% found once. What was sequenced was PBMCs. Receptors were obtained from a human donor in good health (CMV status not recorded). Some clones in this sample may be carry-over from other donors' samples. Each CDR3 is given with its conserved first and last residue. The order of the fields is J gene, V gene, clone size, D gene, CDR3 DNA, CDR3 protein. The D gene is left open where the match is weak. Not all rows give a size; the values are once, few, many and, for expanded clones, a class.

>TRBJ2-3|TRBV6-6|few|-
TGTGCCATGAAGCCCGGGGGCGCATCAGATACGCAGTATTTT
CAMKPGGASDTQYF
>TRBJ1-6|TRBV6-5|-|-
TGTGCCAGCAGTTACGTCCGGGTGTCAGGGAATTCACCCCTCCACTTT
CASSYVRVSGNSPLHF
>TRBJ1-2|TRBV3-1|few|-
TGTGCCAGCAGCCAGCCAGGGAATGGCTACACCTTC
CASSQPGNGYTF
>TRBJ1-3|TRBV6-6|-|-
TGTGCCAGCAGTTACAACAGAGACCCCTCTGGAAACACCATATATTTT
CASSYNRDPSGNTIYF
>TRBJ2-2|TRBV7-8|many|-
TGTGCCAGCAGCTTAAGCGCAGGGCGTAGGAACACCGGGGAGCTGTTTTTT
CASSLSAGRRNTGELFF
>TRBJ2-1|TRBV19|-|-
TGTGCCAGTAGTATAAGGGGGCAGGGGGGCCGCTCCTACAATGAGCAGTTCTTC
CASSIRGQGGRSYNEQFF
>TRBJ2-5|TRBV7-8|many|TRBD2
TGTGCCAGCAGCTTAAGACTAGCGGGGGGGCAGCAAGAGACCCAGTACTTC
CASSLRLAGGQQETQYF
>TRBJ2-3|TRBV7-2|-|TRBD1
TGTGCCAGCAGCTTGGGGTTAAGGGGGCTCACAGATACGCAGTATTTT
CASSLGLRGLTDTQYF
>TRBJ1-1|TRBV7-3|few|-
TGTGCCAGCAGCGCAAACCAAGTGAGGGGTAGCACTGAAGCTTTCTTT
CASSANQVRGSTEAFF
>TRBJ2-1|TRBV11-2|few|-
TGTGCCAGCAGCTTAGCTCGGGGAGGCAATGAGCAGTTCTTC
CASSLARGGNEQFF
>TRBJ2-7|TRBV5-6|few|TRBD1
TGTGCCACCCACCCCGGGACAGGACCCTACGAGCAGTACTTC
CATHPGTGPYEQYF
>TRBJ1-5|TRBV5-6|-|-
TGTGCCAGCAGCTCTGGGGGTCTTGGCAATCAGCCCCAGCATTTT
CASSSGGLGNQPQHF
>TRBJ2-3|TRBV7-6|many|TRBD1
TGTGCCAGCAGCCTGCGGACAGGGGAAAGCACAGATACGCAGTATTTT
CASSLRTGESTDTQYF
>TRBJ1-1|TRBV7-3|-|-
TGTGCCAGCAGCCCCCTAGCGGTAAACACTGAAGCTTTCTTT
CASSPLAVNTEAFF
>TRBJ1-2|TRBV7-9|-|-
TGTGCCAGCAGCTTAGTCTGGAACTATGGCTACACCTTC
CASSLVWNYGYTF
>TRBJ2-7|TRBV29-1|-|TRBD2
TGCAGCGTAGGGGAGGGTCGGTACGAGCAGTACTTC
CSVGEGRYEQYF
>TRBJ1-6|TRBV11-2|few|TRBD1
TGTGCCAGCAAATCCGGACAGGAGCGAAGGAATTCACCCCTCCACTTT
CASKSGQERRNSPLHF
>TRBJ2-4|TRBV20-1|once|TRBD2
TGCAGGGCCTTCGGGACTAGCAAGGGAAGGAACATTCAGTACTTC
CRAFGTSKGRNIQYF
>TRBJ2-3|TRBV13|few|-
TGTGCCAGCAGCGCCCCAGGGGATACGCAGTATTTT
CASSAPGDTQYF
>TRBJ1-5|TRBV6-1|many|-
TGTGCCACCATGGGGGGGGCTGGGGGCAATCAGCCCCAGCATTTT
CATMGGAGGNQPQHF
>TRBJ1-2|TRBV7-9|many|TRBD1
TGTGCCAGCAGCGTGGGACAGGGGGACGGCTACACCTTC
CASSVGQGDGYTF
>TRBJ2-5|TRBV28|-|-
TGTGCCAGCAGGAAAGGGGGGGCCGAGACCCATTACTTC
CASRKGGAETHYF
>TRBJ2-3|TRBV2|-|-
TGTGCCAGCAACTCTTACACAGATACGCAGTATTTT
CASNSYTDTQYF
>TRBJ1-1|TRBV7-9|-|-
TGTGCCAGCAGCTTAAGGGGGGGCGGGGGTATGGCTGAAGCTTTCTTT
CASSLRGGGGMAEAFF
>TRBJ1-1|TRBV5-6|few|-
TGTGCCAGCAGCTTGGATCCGGCTGAAGCTTTCTTT
CASSLDPAEAFF
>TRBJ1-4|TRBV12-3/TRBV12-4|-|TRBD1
TGTGCCAGCAGTCCACTGGGGGGGGTTCTACCGGGACAGGAGGAAAAACTGTTTTTT
CASSPLGGVLPGQEEKLFF
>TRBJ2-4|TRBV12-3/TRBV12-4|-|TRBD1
TGTGCCAGCAGTCTCACGGGACAGTTAAACATTCAGTACTTC
CASSLTGQLNIQYF
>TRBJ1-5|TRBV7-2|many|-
TGTGCCAGCAGTTTGACACCATATAGCAATCAGCCCCAGCATTTT
CASSLTPYSNQPQHF
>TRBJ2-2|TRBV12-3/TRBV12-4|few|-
TGTGCCAGCGCCCGGGGGCCGTCCACCGGGGAGCTGTTTTTT
CASARGPSTGELFF
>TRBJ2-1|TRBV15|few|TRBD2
TGTGCCACCAGCGCGGGCGGGGGGGCCACGAATGAGCAGTTCTTC
CATSAGGGATNEQFF
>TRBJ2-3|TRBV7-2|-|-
TGTGCCAGCAGCTGGGCCCCCAGCCCAGATACGCAGTCTTTT
CASSWAPSPDTQSF
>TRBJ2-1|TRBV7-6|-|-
TGTGCCAGCAGCCTTGCTAGCGCCAGTGAGCAGTTCTTC
CASSLASASEQFF
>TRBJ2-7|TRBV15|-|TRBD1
TGTGCCACCAGCCCTGGGACAGATACTATGGGGCAGTACTTC
CATSPGTDTMGQYF
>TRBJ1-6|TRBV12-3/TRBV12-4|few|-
TGTGCCAGCAGTTTACCCCGATCTTCCGATTCACCCCTCCACTTT
CASSLPRSSDSPLHF
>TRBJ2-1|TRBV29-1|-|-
TGCAGCGCACGACACTCCTCCTACAATGAGCAGTTCTTC
CSARHSSYNEQFF
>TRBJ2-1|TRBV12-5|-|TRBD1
TGTGCTAGTGGTTTGGGGGACAGCCACAATGAGCAGTTCTTC
CASGLGDSHNEQFF
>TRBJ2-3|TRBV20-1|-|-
TGCAGTGCCCACCGGGAGGGGGCGAGCACAGATACGCAGTATTTT
CSAHREGASTDTQYF
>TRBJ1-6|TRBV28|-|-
TGTGCCAGCAGTTCCGAACTGCCGAATTCACCCCTCCACTTT
CASSSELPNSPLHF
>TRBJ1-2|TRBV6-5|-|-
TGTGCCAGCAGCTCGGACGGCTGGGCGGTTAACTATGGCTACACCTTC
CASSSDGWAVNYGYTF
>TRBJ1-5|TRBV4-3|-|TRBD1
TGCGCCAGCAGCCAAGACGTCACAGGGGGCCTTCAGCCCCAGCATTTT
CASSQDVTGGLQPQHF
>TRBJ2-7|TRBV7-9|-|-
TGTGCCAGCAGCTTATGGGGATACGGAAGCTACGAGCAGTACTTC
CASSLWGYGSYEQYF
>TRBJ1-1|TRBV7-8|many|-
TGTGCCAGCAGCTCTCCTAGGGGCCGACTAAATATGAACACTGAAGCTTTCTTT
CASSSPRGRLNMNTEAFF
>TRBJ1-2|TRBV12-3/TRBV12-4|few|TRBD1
TGTGCCAGCAGCCCTACCGACAGGGTTTATGGCTACACCTTC
CASSPTDRVYGYTF
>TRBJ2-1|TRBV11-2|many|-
TGTGCCAGCAGCTTAACTCAACGGGGGGAATACAGGGGCCTATACAATGAGCAGTTCTTC
CASSLTQRGEYRGLYNEQFF
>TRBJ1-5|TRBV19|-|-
TGTGCCAGTAGTATAGATCACGCGGACCATCAGCCCCAGCATTTT
CASSIDHADHQPQHF
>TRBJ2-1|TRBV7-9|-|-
TGTGCCAGCAGTATTTTGAGCGGGAATGAGCAGTTCTTC
CASSILSGNEQFF
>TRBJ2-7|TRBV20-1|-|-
TGCAGTGCTAGACCTCGGGATCGCACCTACGAGCAGTACTTC
CSARPRDRTYEQYF
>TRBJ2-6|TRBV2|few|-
TGTGCCAGTGGGAAGGGTTGGTCTGGGGCCAACGTCCTGACTTTC
CASGKGWSGANVLTF
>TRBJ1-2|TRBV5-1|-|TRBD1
TGCGCCAGCAGCACCGGACAGGGGGCAAATAACTATGGCTACACCTTC
CASSTGQGANNYGYTF
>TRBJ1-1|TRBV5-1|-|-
TGCGCCAGCAGCTCCAAGGACGGAATGAACACTGAAGCTTTCTTT
CASSSKDGMNTEAFF
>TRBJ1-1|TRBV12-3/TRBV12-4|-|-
TGTGCCAGCAGATACAGATCTGAAGCTTTCTTT
CASRYRSEAFF
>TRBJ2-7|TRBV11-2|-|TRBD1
TGTGCCAGCTCTGAAGGACAGGGATGGTACGAGCAGTACTTC
CASSEGQGWYEQYF
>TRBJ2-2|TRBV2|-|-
TGTTCCAGGAGACAGGGACTATATAACACCGGGGAGCTGTTTTTT
CSRRQGLYNTGELFF